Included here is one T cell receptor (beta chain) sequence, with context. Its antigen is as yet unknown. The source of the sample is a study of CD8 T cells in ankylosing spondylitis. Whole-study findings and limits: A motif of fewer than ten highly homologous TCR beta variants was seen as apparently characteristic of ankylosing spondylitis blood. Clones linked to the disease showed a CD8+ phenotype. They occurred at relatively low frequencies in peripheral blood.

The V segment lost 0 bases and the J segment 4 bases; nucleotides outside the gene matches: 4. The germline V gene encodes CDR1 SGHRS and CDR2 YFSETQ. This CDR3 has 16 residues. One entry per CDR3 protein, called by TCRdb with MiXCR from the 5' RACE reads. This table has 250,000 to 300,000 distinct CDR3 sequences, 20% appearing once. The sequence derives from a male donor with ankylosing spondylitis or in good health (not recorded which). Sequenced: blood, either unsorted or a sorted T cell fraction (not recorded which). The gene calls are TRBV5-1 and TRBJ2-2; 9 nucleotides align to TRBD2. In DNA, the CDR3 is TGCGCCAGCAGCTTGGGGAGCGGGAGGTTCACCGGGGAGCTGTTTTTT. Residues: CASSLGSGRFTGELFF.